The present entry profiles one TCR beta chain with its context. Its antigen is still unknown. The sample originates from a study of Ad26.COV2.S vaccination and SARS-CoV-2 variants. The wider study: The vaccine Ad26.COV2.S was put into the muscle once, or twice with 56 days between. Points from the study as a whole: Following vaccination, spike-specific CD8+ and CD4+ T cell responses reportedly exhibited substantial breadth. An underestimation of total T cell responses may have resulted from the TCR breadth and depth analyses. Relative to placebo recipients, vaccine recipients exhibited elevated spike-specific TCR breadth.

Specified treatment: some 19 received Ad26.COV2.S at low or high dose, single or two shots; five or six received placebo; per-sample allocation not given. Repertoires come from day 63 after the first vaccine or placebo injection. TCRdb's copy holds only in-frame clones and misses some; the assay was immunoSEQ multiplex PCR. The sample yields 320,000 or so clones, approximately 87% seen once. The CDR3 length is 14 residues. V shed 2 bases and J 7 bases; nucleotides not matched to a gene: 5. Germline V gives CDR1 SGHTA, CDR2 FQGTGA. The TCR was taken from a person between 18 and 65 years old who received the Ad26.COV2.S COVID-19 vaccine or a placebo. V gene TRBV7-3 combines with J gene TRBJ2-5, with 9 bases fitting TRBD2. Sequences were derived from peripheral blood, sampled in a trial of Ad26.COV2.S vaccine versus placebo. The CDR3 sequence: CASSLAGGPGTQYF. The CDR3 DNA reads TGTGCCAGCAGCTTAGCGGGAGGGCCCGGGACCCAGTACTTC.